A selection of T cell receptor beta chains follows, all from one sample in a study of early T cells in non-severe SARS-CoV-2 infection. TCRdb recomputed calls from the 5' RACE reads with MiXCR, one row per CDR3 protein. Among tens of thousands of distinct CDR3 sequences, approximately 5.9% were seen once, and the ten largest hold about 3%. Source: whole blood, taken at baseline. The origin of the receptors is an adult who was a healthcare worker with PCR-confirmed SARS-CoV-2 infection or an uninfected control (not recorded which). Both conserved end residues are part of each CDR3. Fields, in order: CDR3 length, V gene, J gene, clone size, D gene, CDR3 protein, CDR3 DNA. D genes are given only for firm matches. Rows may omit the clone size; those that give it use once, few, many or a size class.

13	TRBV29-1	TRBJ1-2	few	NA	CSALRQANYGYTF	TGCAGCGCTTTGCGACAGGCAAACTATGGCTACACCTTC
16	TRBV14	TRBJ2-3	many	TRBD2	CASSQEASGTTDTQYF	TGTGCCAGCAGCCAAGAGGCTAGCGGGACTACAGATACGCAGTATTTT
15	TRBV18	TRBJ2-1	many	TRBD1	CASSPGTGVYNEQFF	TGTGCCAGCTCACCAGGGACAGGGGTGTACAATGAGCAGTTCTTC
13	TRBV6-2/TRBV6-3	TRBJ1-5	many	NA	CASTFEGNQPQHF	TGTGCCAGCACCTTCGAGGGCAATCAGCCCCAGCATTTT
13	TRBV20-1	TRBJ1-5	many	NA	CSARRQGDQPQHF	TGCAGTGCTAGGAGGCAGGGCGATCAGCCCCAGCATTTT
16	TRBV24-1	TRBJ1-5	many	NA	CATSDLLRGRGQPQHF	TGTGCCACCAGTGATTTGCTCCGAGGGAGAGGCCAGCCCCAGCATTTT
16	TRBV5-1	TRBJ2-5	few	TRBD2	CASSLDPGLAEETQYF	TGCGCCAGCAGCTTGGACCCAGGACTAGCGGAAGAGACCCAGTACTTC
14	TRBV28	TRBJ2-3	many	TRBD2	CASTSTSSTDTQYF	TGTGCCAGCACGTCGACTAGCAGCACAGATACGCAGTATTTT
14	TRBV14	TRBJ1-1	few	NA	CASSQDWQNTEAFF	TGTGCCAGCAGCCAAGATTGGCAGAACACTGAAGCTTTCTTT
13	TRBV21-1	TRBJ2-7	few	NA	CASGPWGSYEQYF	TGTGCCAGCGGTCCTTGGGGCTCCTACGAGCAGTACTTC
14	TRBV6-6	TRBJ1-2	NA	TRBD1	CASRGQGFNYGYTF	TGTGCCAGCAGGGGACAGGGATTCAACTATGGCTACACCTTC